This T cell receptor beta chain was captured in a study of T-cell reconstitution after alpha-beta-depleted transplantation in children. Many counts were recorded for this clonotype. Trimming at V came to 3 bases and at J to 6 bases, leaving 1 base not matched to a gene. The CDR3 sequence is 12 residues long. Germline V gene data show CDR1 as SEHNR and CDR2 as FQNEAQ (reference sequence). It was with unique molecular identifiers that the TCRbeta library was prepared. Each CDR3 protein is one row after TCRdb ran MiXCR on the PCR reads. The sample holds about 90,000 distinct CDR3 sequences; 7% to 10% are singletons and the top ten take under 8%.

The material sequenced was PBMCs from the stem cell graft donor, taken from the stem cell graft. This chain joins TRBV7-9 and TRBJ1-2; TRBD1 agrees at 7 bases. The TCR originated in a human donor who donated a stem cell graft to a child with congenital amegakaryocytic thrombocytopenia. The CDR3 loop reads CASSFGQDGYTF. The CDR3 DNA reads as TGTGCCAGCAGCTTTGGACAGGATGGCTACACCTTC.